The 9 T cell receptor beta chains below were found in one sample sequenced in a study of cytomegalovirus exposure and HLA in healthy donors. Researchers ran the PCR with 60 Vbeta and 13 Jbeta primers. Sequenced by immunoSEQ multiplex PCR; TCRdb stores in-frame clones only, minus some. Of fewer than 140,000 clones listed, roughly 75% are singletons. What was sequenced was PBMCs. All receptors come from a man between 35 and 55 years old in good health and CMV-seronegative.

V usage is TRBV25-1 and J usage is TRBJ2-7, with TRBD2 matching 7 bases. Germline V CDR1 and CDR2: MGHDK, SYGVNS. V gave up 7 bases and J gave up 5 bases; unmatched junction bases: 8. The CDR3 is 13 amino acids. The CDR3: CASKGGVLDEQYF. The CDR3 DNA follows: TGTGCCAGCAAGGGAGGGGTGCTGGACGAGCAGTACTTC.

CDR3 in amino acids: CASSGGQSYEQYF. The CDR3 DNA follows: TGCGCCAGCAGCGGTGGACAGTCCTACGAGCAGTACTTC. The V call is TRBV5-1, the J call TRBJ2-7, with D possibly TRBD1 on 6 matching bases. The V gene's germline CDR1 is SGHRS and CDR2 YFSETQ. V was pared by 4 bases and J by 1 base, with 9 bases between. The CDR3 is made up of 13 amino acids.

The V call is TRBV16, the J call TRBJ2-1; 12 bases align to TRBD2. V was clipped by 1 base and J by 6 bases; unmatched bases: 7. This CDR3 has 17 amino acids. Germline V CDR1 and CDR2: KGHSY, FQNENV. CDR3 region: CASSQFLAGGPGNEQFF. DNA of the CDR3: TGTGCCAGCAGCCAATTCCTAGCGGGGGGGCCAGGCAATGAGCAGTTCTTC.

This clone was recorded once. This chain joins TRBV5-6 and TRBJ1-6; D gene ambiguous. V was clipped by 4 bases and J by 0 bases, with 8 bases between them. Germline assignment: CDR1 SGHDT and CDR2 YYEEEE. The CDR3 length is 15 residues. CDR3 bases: TGTGCCAGCAGCCCGAGGAGCTCCTATAATTCACCCCTCCACTTT. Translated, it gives CASSPRSSYNSPLHF.

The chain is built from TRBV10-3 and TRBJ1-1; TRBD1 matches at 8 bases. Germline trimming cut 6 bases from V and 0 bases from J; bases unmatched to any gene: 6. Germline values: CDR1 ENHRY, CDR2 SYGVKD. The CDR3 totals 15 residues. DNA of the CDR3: TGTGCCATCAGGCAAAGACAGGGGATGAACACTGAAGCTTTCTTT. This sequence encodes CAIRQRQGMNTEAFF.

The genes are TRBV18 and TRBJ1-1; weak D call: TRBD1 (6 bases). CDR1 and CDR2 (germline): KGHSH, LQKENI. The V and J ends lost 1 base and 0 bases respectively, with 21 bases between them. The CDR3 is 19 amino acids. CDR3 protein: CASSPLYFGQGDMNTEAFF. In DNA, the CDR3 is TGTGCCAGCTCACCACTTTATTTCGGCCAAGGGGACATGAACACTGAAGCTTTCTTT. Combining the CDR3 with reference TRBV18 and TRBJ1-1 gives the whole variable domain NAGVMQNPRHLVRRRGQEARLRCSPMKGHSHVYWYRQLPEEGLKFMVYLQKENIIDESGMPKERFSAEFPKEGPSILRIQQVVRGDSAAYFCASSPLYFGQGDMNTEAFFGQGTRLTVV.

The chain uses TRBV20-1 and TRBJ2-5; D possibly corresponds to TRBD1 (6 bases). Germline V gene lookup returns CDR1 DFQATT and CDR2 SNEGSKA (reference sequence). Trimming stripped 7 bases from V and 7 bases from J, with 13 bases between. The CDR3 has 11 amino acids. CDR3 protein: CSVGGLRTQYF. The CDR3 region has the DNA TGCAGTGTTGGGGGCTTAAGGACCCAGTACTTC.

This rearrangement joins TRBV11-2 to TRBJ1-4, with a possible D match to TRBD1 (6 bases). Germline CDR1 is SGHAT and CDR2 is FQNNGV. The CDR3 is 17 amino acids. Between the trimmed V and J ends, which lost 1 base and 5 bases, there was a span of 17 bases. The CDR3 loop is CASSLGGGQGRNEKLFF. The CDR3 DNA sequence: TGTGCCAGCAGCTTAGGTGGGGGCCAAGGAAGGAATGAAAAACTGTTTTTT.

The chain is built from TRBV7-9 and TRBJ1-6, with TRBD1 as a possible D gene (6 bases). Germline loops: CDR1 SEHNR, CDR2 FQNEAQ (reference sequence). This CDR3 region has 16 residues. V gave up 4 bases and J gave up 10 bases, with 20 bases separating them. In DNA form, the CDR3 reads TGTGCCAGCAGCTATTATCAGGGGTCTAGAGGCTCACCCCTCCACTTT. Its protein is CASSYYQGSRGSPLHF.